The following is a T cell receptor beta chain sequence with its context. What antigen it recognizes has not been identified. No much larger clone is present one base from it, and per-base qualities are unavailable. This entry comes from a study of shared T cell receptors in the human thymus (dated by TCRdb to the early 2020s). For the study in its entirety: The study examined how self-reactive, shared T-cell receptor alpha chains are generated in the human thymus.

The library was generated by the immunoSEQ multiplex PCR assay. This immuneACCESS table, as held by TCRdb, lists in-frame sequences with V and J called but not all clones. Of the missing ones, under half trace to an unresolved V gene in checked studies; the others have no known cause. The sample profile shows hundreds of thousands of clones; roughly 94% of them were found once. The ten largest account for about 0.02% of the sample. CDR1 and CDR2 are drawn from the germline V gene: ENHRY, SYGVKD. V gives up 0 bases and J gives up 4 bases, and the segment between their germline ends measures 8 bases. The CDR3 starts with the cysteine, ends with the phenylalanine, and has 14 residues. Of all the DNA, just the CDR3 is kept, 42 bases in frame from base 1.

The TCR sequence derives from a human donor. Sequences were obtained from thymocytes. The chain couples TRBV10-3 to TRBJ2-3; the best D guess is TRBD1, with 6 bases matching. The CDR3 amino acid sequence is: CAISESTGSDTQYF. In nucleotide form, the sequence is TGTGCCATCAGTGAGTCGACAGGCTCAGATACGCAGTATTTT.